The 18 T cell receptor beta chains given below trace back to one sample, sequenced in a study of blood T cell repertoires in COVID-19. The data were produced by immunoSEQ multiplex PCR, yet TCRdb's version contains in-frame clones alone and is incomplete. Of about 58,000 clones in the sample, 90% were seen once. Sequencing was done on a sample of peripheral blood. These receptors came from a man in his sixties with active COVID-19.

CDR3 sequence (DNA): TGTGCCAGCAGTGGGGGGCAGGGTAGTCGGCAAGAGACCCAGTACTTC. Translated, it gives CASSGGQGSRQETQYF. The chain joins TRBV2 to TRBJ2-5, with a possible D match to TRBD1 (6 bases). The CDR3 covers 16 residues. V was clipped by 4 bases and J by 2 bases, with 17 bases between them. Germline lookup yields CDR1 SNHLY and CDR2 FYNNEI.

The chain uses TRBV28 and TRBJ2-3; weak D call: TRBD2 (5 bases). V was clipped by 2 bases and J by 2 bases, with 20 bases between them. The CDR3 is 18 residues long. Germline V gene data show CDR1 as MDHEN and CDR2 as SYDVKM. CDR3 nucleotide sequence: TGTGCCAGCAGTTTAAGGTTCATGGGGAGCGGATTCACAGATACGCAGTATTTT. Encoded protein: CASSLRFMGSGFTDTQYF.

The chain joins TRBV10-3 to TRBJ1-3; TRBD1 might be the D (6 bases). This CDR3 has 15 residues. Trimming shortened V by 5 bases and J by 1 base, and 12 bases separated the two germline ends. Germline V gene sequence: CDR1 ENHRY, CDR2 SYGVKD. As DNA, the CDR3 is TGTGCCATCAGTTCAGGGGAAGGATCTGGAAACACCATATATTTT. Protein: CAISSGEGSGNTIYF.

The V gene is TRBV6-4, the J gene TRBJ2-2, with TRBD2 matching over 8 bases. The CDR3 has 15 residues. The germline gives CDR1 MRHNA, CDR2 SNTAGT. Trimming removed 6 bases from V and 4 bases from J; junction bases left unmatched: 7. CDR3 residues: CASSPGGVATGELFF. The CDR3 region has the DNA TGTGCCAGCAGCCCGGGGGGGGTCGCCACCGGGGAGCTGTTTTTT.

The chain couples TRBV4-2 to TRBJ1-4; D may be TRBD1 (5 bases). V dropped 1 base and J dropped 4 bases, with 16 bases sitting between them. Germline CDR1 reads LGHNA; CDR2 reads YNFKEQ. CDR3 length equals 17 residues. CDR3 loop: CASSQALRRGVNEKLFF. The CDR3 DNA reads TGTGCCAGCAGCCAAGCATTACGGAGGGGTGTTAATGAAAAACTGTTTTTT.

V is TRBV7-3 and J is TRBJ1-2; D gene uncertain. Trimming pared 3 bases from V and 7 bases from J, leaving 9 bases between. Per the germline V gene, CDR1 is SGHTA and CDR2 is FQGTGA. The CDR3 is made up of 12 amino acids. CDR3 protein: CASSLGPGGYTF. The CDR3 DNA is TGTGCCAGCAGCTTGGGCCCCGGTGGCTACACCTTC. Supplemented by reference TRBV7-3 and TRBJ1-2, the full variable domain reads GAGVSQTPSNKVTEKGKYVELRCDPISGHTALYWYRQSLGQGPEFLIYFQGTGAADDSGLPNDRFFAVRPEGSVSTLKIQRTERGDSAVYLCASSLGPGGYTFGSGTRLTVV.

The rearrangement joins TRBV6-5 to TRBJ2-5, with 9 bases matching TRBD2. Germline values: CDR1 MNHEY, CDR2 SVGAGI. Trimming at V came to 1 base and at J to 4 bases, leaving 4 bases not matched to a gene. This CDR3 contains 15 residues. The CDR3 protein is CASSYYSTSGETQYF. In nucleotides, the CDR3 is TGTGCCAGCAGTTACTATTCGACTAGCGGAGAGACCCAGTACTTC.

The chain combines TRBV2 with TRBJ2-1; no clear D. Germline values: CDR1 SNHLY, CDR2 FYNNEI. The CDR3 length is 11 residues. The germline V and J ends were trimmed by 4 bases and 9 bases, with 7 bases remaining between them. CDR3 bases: TGTGCCAGCAGTGTAAAAATTGAGCAGTTCTTC. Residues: CASSVKIEQFF.

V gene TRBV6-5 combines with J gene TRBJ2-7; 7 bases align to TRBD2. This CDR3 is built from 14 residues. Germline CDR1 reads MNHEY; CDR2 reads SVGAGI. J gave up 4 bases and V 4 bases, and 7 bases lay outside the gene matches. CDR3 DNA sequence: TGTGCCAGCAGTTTAAGGGAGGGAAGGTACGAGCAGTACTTC. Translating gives CASSLREGRYEQYF.

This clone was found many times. In DNA form, the CDR3 reads TGTGCCAGCGGATCCTACAGGGAGACTGAGCAGTTCTTC. It codes for CASGSYRETEQFF. This sequence joins TRBV27 and TRBJ2-1; D may be TRBD1 (6 bases). Trimming removed 8 bases at V and 9 bases at J, with 17 bases between. Per the germline V gene, CDR1 is MNHEY and CDR2 is SMNVEV (reference sequence). The CDR3 is 13 residues long.

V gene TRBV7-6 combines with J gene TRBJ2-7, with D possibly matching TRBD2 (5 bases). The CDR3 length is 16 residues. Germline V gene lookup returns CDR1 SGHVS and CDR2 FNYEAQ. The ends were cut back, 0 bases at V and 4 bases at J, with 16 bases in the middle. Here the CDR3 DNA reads TGTGCCAGCAGCTTAGCGTCGAGGGAGCCCGCATACGAGCAGTACTTC. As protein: CASSLASREPAYEQYF.

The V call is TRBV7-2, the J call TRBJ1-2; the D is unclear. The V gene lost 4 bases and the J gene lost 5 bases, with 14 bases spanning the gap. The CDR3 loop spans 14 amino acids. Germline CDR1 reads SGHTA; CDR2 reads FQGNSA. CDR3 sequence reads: CASSSLSARYGYTF. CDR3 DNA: TGTGCCAGCAGCTCCCTCTCCGCCAGGTATGGCTACACCTTC.

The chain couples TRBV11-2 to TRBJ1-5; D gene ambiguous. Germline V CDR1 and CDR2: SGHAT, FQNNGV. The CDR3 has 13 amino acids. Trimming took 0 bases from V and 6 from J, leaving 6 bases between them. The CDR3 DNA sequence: TGTGCCAGCAGCTTAGACTCCGGTCAGCCCCAGCATTTT. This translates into CASSLDSGQPQHF. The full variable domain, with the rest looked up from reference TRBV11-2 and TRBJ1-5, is EAGVAQSPRYKIIEKRQSVAFWCNPISGHATLYWYQQILGQGPKLLIQFQNNGVVDDSQLPKDRFSAERLKGVDSTLKIQPAKLEDSAVYLCASSLDSGQPQHFGDGTRLSIL.

This CDR3 is CASSLGGGRYPETQYF. The CDR3 DNA reads as TGTGCCAGCAGCTTAGGAGGGGGCAGGTATCCAGAGACCCAGTACTTC. The rearrangement joins TRBV11-2 to TRBJ2-5; 7 nucleotides align to TRBD1. J was trimmed by 4 bases and V by 1 base; bases with no gene match: 9. This CDR3 is built from 16 residues. Germline assignment: CDR1 SGHAT and CDR2 FQNNGV.

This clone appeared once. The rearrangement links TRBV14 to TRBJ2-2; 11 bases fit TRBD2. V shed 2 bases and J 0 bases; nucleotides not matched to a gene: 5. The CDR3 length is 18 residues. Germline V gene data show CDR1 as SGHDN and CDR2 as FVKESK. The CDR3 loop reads CASSQYKGLAANTGELFF. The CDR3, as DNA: TGTGCCAGCAGCCAATATAAGGGACTAGCGGCGAACACCGGGGAGCTGTTTTTT.

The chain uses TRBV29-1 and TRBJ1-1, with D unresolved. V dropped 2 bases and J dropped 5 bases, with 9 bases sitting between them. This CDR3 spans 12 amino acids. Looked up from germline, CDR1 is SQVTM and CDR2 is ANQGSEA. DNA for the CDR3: TGCAGCGTTGAATACGGCAGGACTGAAGCTTTCTTT. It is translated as CSVEYGRTEAFF.

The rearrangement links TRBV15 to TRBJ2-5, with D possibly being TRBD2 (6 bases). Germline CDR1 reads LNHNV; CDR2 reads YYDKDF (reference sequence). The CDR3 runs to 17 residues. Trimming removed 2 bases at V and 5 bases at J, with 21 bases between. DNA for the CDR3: TGTGCCACCAGCAGACCGGGGGATGGGGCTAGTGGGGAGACCCAGTACTTC. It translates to CATSRPGDGASGETQYF. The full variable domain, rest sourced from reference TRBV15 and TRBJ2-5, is DAMVIQNPRYQVTQFGKPVTLSCSQTLNHNVMYWYQQKSSQAPKLLFHYYDKDFNNEADTPDNFQSRRPNTSFCFLDIRSPGLGDTAMYLCATSRPGDGASGETQYFGPGTRLLVL.

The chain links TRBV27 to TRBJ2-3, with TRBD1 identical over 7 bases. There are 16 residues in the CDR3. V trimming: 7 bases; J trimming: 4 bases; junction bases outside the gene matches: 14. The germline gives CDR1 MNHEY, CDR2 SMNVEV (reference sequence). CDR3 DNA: TGTGCCAGCACCTTCGTTACACAGGGGTTTGCAGATACGCAGTATTTT. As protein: CASTFVTQGFADTQYF.